These 20 T cell receptor beta chains share one sample of origin, sequenced in a study of blood T cell repertoires in COVID-19. Clones were read by immunoSEQ multiplex PCR, and TCRdb kept only the in-frame ones, dropping some. The table shows 45,000 to 55,000 clones, with 75% to 90% occurring only once. Source material: peripheral blood. Receptor source: a human donor in a cohort sampled during active COVID-19.

V gene TRBV5-1 combines with J gene TRBJ1-2; D is unresolved. Germline-derived CDR1 and CDR2 are SGHRS and YFSETQ. V was clipped by 2 bases and J by 4 bases, with 12 bases between them. The CDR3 sequence is 14 residues long. CDR3 amino acids: CASSFSSEGYGYTF. The CDR3 DNA follows: TGCGCCAGCAGCTTCAGCTCAGAGGGCTATGGCTACACCTTC.

V usage is TRBV4-3 and J usage is TRBJ1-2; D unclear. There are 13 residues in the CDR3. The germline CDR1 and CDR2 sequences are LGHNA and YSLEER. V was clipped by 4 bases and J by 2 bases, with 8 bases between them. The CDR3 sequence is CASSLQRNYGYTF. The CDR3 bases are TGCGCCAGCAGCCTACAGAGAAACTATGGCTACACCTTC.

This chain uses TRBV10-1 with TRBJ1-1; possible D gene TRBD1, 6 bases. V gave up 2 bases and J gave up 4 bases, with 14 bases separating them. Germline V gene lookup returns CDR1 WNHNN and CDR2 SYGVQD (reference sequence). This CDR3 is built from 15 residues. CDR3 loop: CASSETGRGPTEAFF. CDR3 nucleotide sequence: TGCGCCAGCAGTGAGACCGGCAGGGGCCCCACTGAAGCTTTCTTT.

The chain carries TRBV28 and TRBJ1-2, with D possibly matching TRBD1 (5 bases). The CDR3 spans 14 residues. Trimming removed 3 bases from V and 4 bases from J, with 12 bases in between. Germline V gene data show CDR1 as MDHEN and CDR2 as SYDVKM. CDR3 bases: TGTGCCAGCAGTTTGTTTGTCGGGGGCTATGGCTACACCTTC. Protein sequence: CASSLFVGGYGYTF.

V gene TRBV6-5 combines with J gene TRBJ1-1, with TRBD1 matching 7 bases. Losses at the gene ends were 5 bases for V and 4 bases for J; bases not matched to a gene: 10. Germline V gene lookup returns CDR1 MNHEY and CDR2 SVGAGI. The CDR3 runs to 15 residues. CDR3 residues: CASSRPGGLGTEAFF. Written as DNA, the CDR3 is TGTGCCAGCAGTCGCCCAGGGGGACTCGGCACTGAAGCTTTCTTT.

The rearrangement links TRBV10-2 to TRBJ1-1; D gene ambiguous. CDR1 is WSHSY and CDR2 is SAAADI in the germline V gene. The ends were cut back, 6 bases at V and 10 bases at J, with 12 bases in the middle. The CDR3 length is 11 residues. The CDR3 spells CASRDYRLAFF. The DNA of the CDR3 is TGCGCCAGCAGGGACTACAGATTAGCTTTCTTT.

This clone was observed once. This chain uses TRBV10-3 with TRBJ2-7, with a tentative D call TRBD1 (5 bases). V gave up 6 bases and J gave up 0 bases, with 6 bases separating them. This CDR3 contains 12 residues. Germline V gives CDR1 ENHRY, CDR2 SYGVKD. The CDR3 nucleotides read TGTGCCATCAGGGACAACTCCTACGAGCAGTACTTC. Amino acid sequence: CAIRDNSYEQYF.

This chain uses TRBV5-4 with TRBJ2-1; TRBD2 matches 8 bases. The germline V gene has CDR1 SGHNT and CDR2 YYREEE (reference sequence). The CDR3 totals 15 residues. V gave up 6 bases and J gave up 10 bases; unmatched junction bases: 15. The CDR3 is CASTRGGVEGREQFF. The CDR3 DNA reads TGTGCCAGCACCCGGGGGGGGGTAGAAGGCCGGGAGCAGTTCTTC. Full variable domain (outside the CDR3, taken from reference TRBV5-4 and TRBJ2-1): ETGVTQSPTHLIKTRGQQVTLRCSSQSGHNTVSWYQQALGQGPQFIFQYYREEENGRGNFPPRFSGLQFPNYSSELNVNALELDDSALYLCASTRGGVEGREQFFGPGTRLTVL.

The rearrangement uses TRBV14 and TRBJ2-1; TRBD2 matches 7 bases. After removal of 4 bases from V and 4 bases from J, the junction contained 4 bases not matched to a gene. This CDR3 has 14 residues. Germline assignment: CDR1 SGHDN and CDR2 FVKESK. The CDR3 loop reads CASSPPSGYNEQFF. DNA of the CDR3: TGTGCCAGCAGCCCGCCTAGCGGTTACAATGAGCAGTTCTTC.

The chain has TRBV11-2 and TRBJ1-1; D is possibly TRBD1 (5 bases). Trimming removed 0 bases from V and 6 bases from J, with 8 bases in between. Germline V gene data show CDR1 as SGHAT and CDR2 as FQNNGV. CDR3 length: 13 amino acids. The CDR3 loop is CASSLERRAEAFF. As DNA, the CDR3 is TGTGCCAGCAGCTTAGAGCGCAGGGCTGAAGCTTTCTTT.

The rearrangement joins TRBV5-1 to TRBJ2-1; no clear D gene. CDR1 is SGHRS, CDR2 YFSETQ, per germline. V lost 4 bases and J 0 bases, leaving 11 bases between the germline ends. The CDR3 loop spans 15 amino acids. The CDR3, as DNA: TGCGCCAGCAGCGAGGAGAACATCTCCTACAATGAGCAGTTCTTC. Translating it yields CASSEENISYNEQFF.

This chain uses TRBV3-1 (or the pseudogene TRBV3-2) with TRBJ2-3, with D hard to call. The V end lost 0 bases, the J end lost 5 bases, and 18 bases lay between the germline ends. Per the germline V gene, CDR1 is LGHDT and CDR2 is YNNKEL (reference sequence). The CDR3 loop spans 17 amino acids. CDR3 DNA: TGTGCCAGCAGCCAAGATCGTGGCAGTGGTTATGGAGATACGCAGTATTTT. Translated, it gives CASSQDRGSGYGDTQYF.

V gene TRBV6-5 combines with J gene TRBJ2-1; 7 positions agree with TRBD1. After removal of 10 bases from V and 7 bases from J, the junction contained 13 bases not matched to a gene. The CDR3 contains 14 residues. Germline V lookup: CDR1 MNHEY, CDR2 SVGAGI. The CDR3 region is CATLPRTGRNEQFF. For the CDR3, the DNA is TGTGCCACCCTCCCGCGGACAGGTCGTAATGAGCAGTTCTTC.

This clone was counted once. Other DNA variants within this sample encode the same CDR3. The chain couples TRBV7-9 to TRBJ1-4; the D gene is possibly TRBD1 (5 bases). The V end lost 1 base, the J end lost 5 bases, and 8 bases lay between the germline ends. CDR1 and CDR2 (germline): SEHNR, FQNEAQ (reference sequence). The CDR3 sequence is 14 residues long. CDR3 sequence: CASSLGGVNEKLFF. CDR3 sequence (DNA): TGTGCCAGCAGCTTAGGGGGGGTCAATGAAAAACTGTTTTTT.

The rearrangement uses TRBV6-5 and TRBJ1-2; D uncertain. V was pared by 7 bases and J by 7 bases, with 19 bases between. Germline V gene data show CDR1 as MNHEY and CDR2 as SVGAGI. The CDR3 length is 14 residues. The CDR3 loop is CASNPRLNRGGYTF. DNA of the CDR3: TGTGCCAGCAATCCGAGACTTAACCGGGGTGGCTACACCTTC.

This clone has a count of ten or more. DNA for the CDR3: TGTGCCAGCAGCCGCGAACATATCACATCGGGTTGGATCCGCTATGGCTACACCTTC. The encoded protein is CASSREHITSGWIRYGYTF. The chain uses TRBV11-2 and TRBJ1-2; the D is unclear. V lost 5 bases, J lost 4 bases, and 29 bases lay in between. The CDR3 is 19 residues long. The germline V gene has CDR1 SGHAT and CDR2 FQNNGV.

The chain recombines TRBV7-2 with TRBJ2-3; D might be TRBD2 (6 bases). Germline V gives CDR1 SGHTA, CDR2 FQGNSA. The CDR3 length is 15 residues. Trimming stripped 6 bases from V and 2 bases from J, with 15 bases between. The CDR3 spells CASRYLSGHTDTQYF. DNA for the CDR3: TGTGCCAGCAGGTACCTTAGCGGTCACACAGATACGCAGTATTTT.

This rearrangement joins TRBV6-6 to TRBJ1-4; TRBD1 matches 9 bases. V was pared by 4 bases and J by 7 bases, with 7 bases of the junction left unmatched. The germline V gene encodes CDR1 MNHNY and CDR2 SVGAGI (reference sequence). CDR3 size: 15 residues. The CDR3 loop is CASSSPGQGTEKLFF. In DNA, the CDR3 is TGTGCCAGCAGTTCCCCGGGACAGGGCACTGAAAAACTGTTTTTT.

The rearrangement joins TRBV24-1 to TRBJ1-2; 8 bases fit TRBD1. The CDR3 totals 14 residues. Germline lookup yields CDR1 KGHDR and CDR2 SFDVKD. J was trimmed by 6 bases and V by 11 bases; bases with no gene match: 13. The CDR3 region has the DNA TGTGCCATCGCATCAACCAGGGGGCTCGATGGCTACACCTTC. Translated: CAIASTRGLDGYTF.

The rearrangement links TRBV19 to TRBJ1-1; 8 bases fit TRBD1. The CDR3 has 14 residues. Germline V gene sequence: CDR1 LNHDA, CDR2 SQIVND (reference sequence). The V and J ends lost 3 bases and 5 bases, in that order; junction bases with no gene match: 5. CDR3 in amino acids: CASSMSGGRTEAFF. The CDR3 coding sequence is TGTGCCAGTAGTATGTCAGGGGGCCGGACTGAAGCTTTCTTT.